These 31 T cell receptor beta chains were sequenced from one sample in a study of cytomegalovirus exposure and HLA in healthy donors. PCR employed 60 Vbeta and 13 Jbeta primers. The repertoire was sequenced with immunoSEQ multiplex PCR; TCRdb's copy has only in-frame clones and lacks some. The repertoire has about 240,000 clones, roughly 78% of them found once; the top ten carry 0.4% to 0.6%. Sequencing was done on a sample of PBMCs. The receptors were gathered from a boy between 10 and 17 years old in good health and CMV-seronegative.

The V and J genes are TRBV4-2 and TRBJ1-1; no definite D call. This CDR3 has 15 amino acids. Germline-derived CDR1 and CDR2 are LGHNA and YNFKEQ. The V and J ends lost 2 bases and 0 bases respectively, with 10 bases between them. CDR3 sequence (DNA): TGTGCCAGCAGCCAACCGGACGGGATGAACACTGAAGCTTTCTTT. Its translation: CASSQPDGMNTEAFF.

The chain is built from TRBV10-2 and TRBJ2-1; the D is unclear. Between the trimmed V and J ends, which lost 8 bases and 8 bases, there was a span of 10 bases. CDR1 and CDR2 from the germline V gene are WSHSY and SAAADI. CDR3 size: 11 residues. The CDR3 loop is CASLRIYEQFF. CDR3 in DNA: TGCGCCAGCTTGAGGATCTATGAGCAGTTCTTC.

This chain links TRBV6-5 with TRBJ1-2; 9 bases map to TRBD1. CDR1 is MNHEY and CDR2 is SVGAGI in the germline V gene. CDR3 length: 14 residues. The V segment lost 2 bases and the J segment 8 bases; nucleotides outside the gene matches: 6. The DNA of the CDR3 is TGTGCCAGCAGTTACACGGGACAGGGAAGGGGCTACACCTTC. Encoded protein: CASSYTGQGRGYTF.

The chain combines TRBV29-1 with TRBJ2-2; possible D gene TRBD2, 6 bases. The CDR3 sequence is 13 residues long. Between the trimmed V and J ends, which lost 5 bases and 7 bases, there was a span of 14 bases. Germline lookup yields CDR1 SQVTM and CDR2 ANQGSEA. CDR3 sequence: CSVRGILVGELFF. The CDR3 region has the DNA TGCAGCGTTCGCGGGATACTGGTCGGGGAGCTGTTTTTT.

The rearrangement joins TRBV5-4 to TRBJ2-5; the match to TRBD1 covers 9 bases. This CDR3 is built from 16 residues. V was pared by 4 bases and J by 2 bases, with 9 bases of the junction left unmatched. The germline CDR1 and CDR2 sequences are SGHNT and YYREEE (reference sequence). CDR3 nucleotide sequence: TGTGCCAGCAGCGGGACAGGGTTGGGGTTACAAGAGACCCAGTACTTC. Translated, it gives CASSGTGLGLQETQYF.

This clone was counted a few times. CDR3 sequence reads: CASRDPGGWETQYF. CDR3 nucleotides: TGTGCCAGCAGAGATCCAGGGGGCTGGGAGACCCAGTACTTC. The genes are TRBV6-5 and TRBJ2-5; 8 bases agree with TRBD1. This CDR3 spans 14 amino acids. The V gene end was trimmed by 6 bases and the J gene end by 5 bases; junction bases not matched to a gene: 8. CDR1 and CDR2 (germline): MNHEY, SVGAGI.

The V gene is TRBV13, the J gene TRBJ1-4; TRBD1 is a possible D gene (6 bases). V lost 4 bases to trimming and J lost 5 bases, with 20 bases between them. Germline V gene sequence: CDR1 PRHDT, CDR2 FYEKMQ (reference sequence). The CDR3 totals 17 residues. The chain's CDR3 is CASSSRGGAHPNEKLFF. The CDR3 DNA follows: TGTGCCAGCAGCTCCCGAGGGGGGGCGCATCCGAATGAAAAACTGTTTTTT.

The J gene is TRBJ2-1, the V gene TRBV27; D unclear. CDR1 is MNHEY, CDR2 SMNVEV, per germline (reference sequence). Trimming took off 4 bases at V and 9 bases at J, with 16 bases between the two ends. This CDR3 is 14 amino acids long. CDR3 bases: TGTGCCAGCAGTTCCCGGGTGTTGCAAGGTGAGCAGTTCTTC. This translates into CASSSRVLQGEQFF.

The chain has TRBV2 and TRBJ1-2; D may be TRBD1 (6 bases). This CDR3 comprises 12 residues. Germline CDR1 and CDR2: SNHLY and FYNNEI. V gave up 7 bases and J gave up 8 bases, with 14 bases separating them. CDR3 residues: CASTQDRRGYTF. The DNA for the CDR3 is TGTGCCAGCACCCAAGACAGGAGAGGCTACACCTTC.

This rearrangement joins TRBV5-1 to TRBJ2-3; possibly TRBD2 for D (6 bases). Trimming took 7 bases from V and 0 from J, leaving 24 bases between them. The germline V gene has CDR1 SGHRS and CDR2 YFSETQ. This CDR3 has 18 amino acids. CDR3: CASGSRGSGPTSTDTQYF. CDR3 DNA: TGCGCCAGCGGATCTCGGGGTAGCGGCCCGACGAGCACAGATACGCAGTATTTT.

This sequence joins TRBV6-5 and TRBJ2-7, with 9 bases aligning to TRBD1. The germline gives CDR1 MNHEY, CDR2 SVGAGI. V dropped 4 bases and J dropped 5; count of bases not matched to a gene: 9. This CDR3 has 15 amino acids. The CDR3 loop reads CASSSDPGQGNEQYF. In DNA, the CDR3 is TGTGCCAGCAGTTCCGACCCGGGACAGGGAAACGAGCAGTACTTC.

About this clone itself: At one end, the junction sequence differs from germline, possibly due to a read error. The chain employs TRBV5-6 and TRBJ1-2, with D hard to call. The CDR3 runs 11 residues. Germline V gives CDR1 SGHDT, CDR2 YYEEEE. The CDR3 coding sequence is TGTGCCAGCAGCTTGGCCGGGGTTCTCCAATTC. It is translated as CASSLAGVLQF.

This clone came up a few times. CDR3 protein: CASSLLRGMGQPQHF. CDR3 coding DNA: TGTGCCAGCAGCTTGCTAAGAGGGATGGGCCAGCCCCAGCATTTT. The V and J genes are TRBV5-8 and TRBJ1-5, with unresolved D. This CDR3 contains 15 residues. Looked up from germline, CDR1 is SGHTS and CDR2 is YDEGEE. Trimming stripped 1 base from V and 7 bases from J, with 15 bases between.

This clone was picked up a small number of times. The DNA for the CDR3 is TGTGCCAGCTCACTTCCGGGACAGTACTCTGGGGCCAACGTCCTGACTTTC. Translated, it gives CASSLPGQYSGANVLTF. The V call is TRBV18, the J call TRBJ2-6, with 7 bases lining up with TRBD1. Germline CDR1 is KGHSH and CDR2 is LQKENI. V trimming: 4 bases; J trimming: 0 bases; junction bases outside the gene matches: 6. The CDR3 has 17 residues.

The chain joins TRBV6-1 to TRBJ1-4, with 7 nucleotides matching TRBD1. The V gene end was trimmed by 4 bases and the J gene end by 5 bases; junction bases not matched to a gene: 10. The germline CDR1 and CDR2 sequences are MNHNS and SASEGT. The CDR3 sequence is 16 residues long. The CDR3 region is CASSVHTMGQNEKLFF. CDR3 in DNA: TGTGCCAGCAGTGTACATACTATGGGACAGAATGAAAAACTGTTTTTT.

The chain recombines TRBV5-1 with TRBJ2-5; tentatively, D is TRBD2 (5 bases). The CDR3 is 15 amino acids. Per germline, CDR1 SGHRS and CDR2 YFSETQ. The germline V and J ends were trimmed by 0 bases and 3 bases, with 12 bases remaining between them. The CDR3, as DNA: TGCGCCAGCAGCTTGGCCTCTCTAGCAGAAGAGACCCAGTACTTC. Encoded protein: CASSLASLAEETQYF. The full variable domain, rest sourced from reference TRBV5-1 and TRBJ2-5, is KAGVTQTPRYLIKTRGQQVTLSCSPISGHRSVSWYQQTPGQGLQFLFEYFSETQRNKGNFPGRFSGRQFSNSRSEMNVSTLELGDSALYLCASSLASLAEETQYFGPGTRLLVL.

The genes are TRBV19 and TRBJ1-4; TRBD1 agrees at 8 bases. CDR1 and CDR2 from the germline V gene are LNHDA and SQIVND (reference sequence). The CDR3 has 15 amino acids. V shed 7 bases, J shed 5 bases, and the junction held 9 bases outside the gene matches. CDR3 in DNA: TGTGCCAGTACTCGTGGGACAGGTCTGAATGAAAAACTGTTTTTT. Amino acid sequence: CASTRGTGLNEKLFF.

This clone appeared a single time. The chain joins TRBV4-2 to TRBJ2-1; 12 bases map to TRBD2. Germline assignment: CDR1 LGHNA and CDR2 YNFKEQ. This CDR3 is built from 18 residues. The J segment lost 3 bases and the V segment lost 4 bases, leaving 10 bases of the junction unmatched. CDR3 nucleotides: TGTGCCAGCAGCCCCACGACTAGCGGGGGCCTCAGCTACAATGAGCAGTTCTTC. It yields the protein CASSPTTSGGLSYNEQFF.

The chain employs TRBV5-1 and TRBJ1-4, with 10 bases identical to TRBD1. CDR1 is SGHRS, CDR2 YFSETQ, per germline. Trimming cost V 4 bases and J 7 bases; bases outside gene matches: 4. The CDR3 has 14 residues. CDR3 in DNA: TGCGCCAGCAGCACTGGACAGGGGGGTGAAAAACTGTTTTTT. It codes for CASSTGQGGEKLFF. Looking up the rest from reference TRBV5-1 and TRBJ1-4 gives the full variable domain: KAGVTQTPRYLIKTRGQQVTLSCSPISGHRSVSWYQQTPGQGLQFLFEYFSETQRNKGNFPGRFSGRQFSNSRSEMNVSTLELGDSALYLCASSTGQGGEKLFFGSGTQLSVL.

This chain uses TRBV4-1 with TRBJ2-4; D gene ambiguous. The CDR3 is 16 amino acids. CDR1 is MGHRA and CDR2 is YSYEKL in the germline V gene. Trimming took off 1 base at V and 0 bases at J, with 10 bases between the two ends. CDR3: CASSQVGGGAKNIQYF. Written as DNA, the CDR3 is TGCGCCAGCAGCCAAGTTGGCGGTGGAGCCAAAAACATTCAGTACTTC.

The chain combines TRBV19 with TRBJ1-5; 8 nucleotides match TRBD1. Germline CDR1 is LNHDA and CDR2 is SQIVND (reference sequence). The CDR3 totals 16 residues. V trimming: 3 bases; J trimming: 1 base; junction bases outside the gene matches: 5. The CDR3 spells CASSMRQGASNQPQHF. In DNA form, the CDR3 reads TGTGCCAGTAGTATGAGGCAGGGGGCAAGCAATCAGCCCCAGCATTTT.

This rearrangement joins TRBV2 to TRBJ2-5; TRBD1 aligns across 7 bases. The CDR3 sequence is 14 residues long. Losses at the gene ends were 5 bases for V and 2 bases for J; bases not matched to a gene: 5. The V gene's germline CDR1 is SNHLY and CDR2 FYNNEI. The CDR3 loop is CASSRQGPQETQYF. The DNA of the CDR3 is TGTGCCAGCAGTAGACAGGGCCCACAAGAGACCCAGTACTTC.

In its sample, this clone was seen once. J is TRBJ2-3 and V is TRBV9; 8 bases match TRBD2. The V gene end was trimmed by 1 base and the J gene end by 7 bases; junction bases not matched to a gene: 11. CDR3 length: 16 amino acids. From germline, CDR1 is SGDLS and CDR2 YYNGEE. The CDR3 protein is CASSVRGSGGMNTQYF. The CDR3 nucleotides read TGTGCCAGCAGCGTAAGGGGGTCGGGAGGGATGAATACGCAGTATTTT.

J is TRBJ1-2 and V is TRBV27, with TRBD1 identical over 9 bases. The germline CDR1 and CDR2 sequences are MNHEY and SMNVEV (reference sequence). The CDR3 is 13 residues long. V lost 6 bases, J lost 8 bases, and 7 bases stayed unmatched. The DNA of the CDR3 is TGTGCCAGCAGCCACGGGACAGGGCAGGGCTACACCTTC. Protein product: CASSHGTGQGYTF.

The gene calls are TRBV30 and TRBJ2-5, with D unresolved. Trimming removed 3 bases at V and 4 bases at J, with 12 bases between. Per the germline V gene, CDR1 is GTSNPN and CDR2 is SVGIG (reference sequence). The length of the CDR3 is 13 residues. The DNA for the CDR3 is TGTGCCTGGAGGAGCACTCCTGGAGAGACCCAGTACTTC. This encodes CAWRSTPGETQYF.

This chain joins TRBV7-3 and TRBJ2-3; TRBD1 matches 8 bases. Germline V gene lookup returns CDR1 SGHTA and CDR2 FQGTGA. V dropped 4 bases and J dropped 3; count of bases not matched to a gene: 12. The CDR3 contains 17 residues. CDR3 loop: CASSSTPDRGGTDTQYF. The CDR3 DNA reads TGTGCCAGCAGCTCCACCCCAGACAGGGGTGGAACAGATACGCAGTATTTT.

This CDR3 reads CASSLPKGSSDTQYF. CDR3 coding DNA: TGCGCCAGCAGCTTACCGAAGGGGTCATCAGATACGCAGTATTTT. This chain links TRBV5-1 with TRBJ2-3; maybe TRBD1 (5 bases). Germline V lookup: CDR1 SGHRS, CDR2 YFSETQ. V lost 2 bases and J lost 4, with 14 bases in between. The CDR3 totals 15 residues. Looking up the rest from reference TRBV5-1 and TRBJ2-3 gives the full variable domain: KAGVTQTPRYLIKTRGQQVTLSCSPISGHRSVSWYQQTPGQGLQFLFEYFSETQRNKGNFPGRFSGRQFSNSRSEMNVSTLELGDSALYLCASSLPKGSSDTQYFGPGTRLTVL.

In the case of this clone: One end of the junction fails to match germline, which may point to a read error. The chain has TRBV7-9 and TRBJ1-4; D may be TRBD1 (6 bases). CDR3 length equals 15 residues. CDR1 is SEHNR and CDR2 is FQNEAQ in the germline V gene (reference sequence). The CDR3 DNA follows: TGTTCCAGCAGTCTAGAGAGCAGGGGCCCAAAAAAACTGTTTTTT. Translating gives CSSSLESRGPKKLFF.

The V and J genes are TRBV7-3 and TRBJ2-3; 7 bases are a match to TRBD2. The CDR3 contains 16 residues. The germline CDR1 and CDR2 sequences are SGHTA and FQGTGA. V dropped 4 bases and J dropped 3; count of bases not matched to a gene: 10. The DNA for the CDR3 is TGTGCCAGCAGCTCCCTGGGGGGGAAAGGGACAGATACGCAGTATTTT. Amino acids: CASSSLGGKGTDTQYF.

The chain uses TRBV9 and TRBJ2-1, with no clear D. This CDR3 is 17 amino acids long. The V end lost 1 base, the J end lost 9 bases, and 23 bases lay between the germline ends. The germline CDR1 and CDR2 sequences are SGDLS and YYNGEE. CDR3 coding DNA: TGTGCCAGCAGCGTATCGCGGAGTGACCCTGTTAGAGGTGAGCAGTTCTTC. This sequence encodes CASSVSRSDPVRGEQFF.

The chain combines TRBV5-4 with TRBJ1-6; no reliable D call. The V end was cut by 4 bases, the J end by 0 bases, with 8 bases between. CDR1 and CDR2 from the germline V gene are SGHNT and YYREEE (reference sequence). The CDR3 is 15 residues long. The CDR3 reads CASSSHSSYNSPLHF. CDR3 sequence (DNA): TGTGCCAGCAGCAGTCATAGCTCCTATAATTCACCCCTCCACTTT.